These 16 T cell receptor beta chains share one sample of origin, sequenced in a study of T cell repertoires in cytomegalovirus infection. Each CDR3 protein gets one entry after TCRdb re-called the reads with MiXCR. The sample consists of some 310,000 distinct CDR3 sequences, 25% of them appearing once. Their antigen targets remain unknown. Here the sequenced sample was cultured PBMCs, taken from culture after CMV antigen stimulation. These receptors originate from a human donor in good health (CMV status not recorded). Some clones in this sample may be carry-over from other donors' samples.

This chain connects TRBV19 to TRBJ1-4; D remains ambiguous. The V end lost 8 bases, the J end lost 8 bases, and 18 bases lay between the germline ends. The CDR3 is 14 amino acids. Germline loops: CDR1 LNHDA, CDR2 SQIVND (reference sequence). CDR3 sequence reads: CASRRGGNEEKLFF. The CDR3 DNA reads TGTGCCAGTCGGAGAGGAGGGAACGAAGAAAAACTGTTTTTT.

The chain carries TRBV28 and TRBJ2-7; 8 bases agree with TRBD1. The CDR3 loop spans 13 amino acids. Germline V gene lookup returns CDR1 MDHEN and CDR2 SYDVKM. CDR3 sequence reads: CATLLSGGDEQYF. As DNA, the CDR3 is TGTGCGACACTATTATCAGGGGGCGACGAGCAGTACTTC.

The chain has TRBV4-1 and TRBJ1-6; D is undetermined. The germline gives CDR1 MGHRA, CDR2 YSYEKL. The CDR3 is 15 residues long. The V and J ends lost 3 bases and 6 bases respectively, with 12 bases between them. The CDR3 region is CASSQPDRTNSPLHF. The CDR3 nucleotides read TGCGCCAGCAGCCAGCCGGACCGGACTAATTCACCCCTCCACTTT.

This clonotype has more than one count but fewer than ten. The chain has TRBV11-3 and TRBJ2-1; the match to TRBD2 covers 11 bases. Germline V gives CDR1 SGHNT, CDR2 YENEEA. The CDR3 has 16 residues. The J segment lost 7 bases and the V segment lost 1 base, leaving 6 bases of the junction unmatched. CDR3 amino acids: CASSLGVTSGSNEQFF. The CDR3 nucleotides are TGTGCCAGCAGCTTAGGGGTCACTAGCGGGAGTAATGAGCAGTTCTTC.

The chain recombines TRBV20-1 with TRBJ1-1; the D is unclear. The germline CDR1 and CDR2 sequences are DFQATT and SNEGSKA (reference sequence). V lost 3 bases to trimming and J lost 5 bases, with 10 bases between them. The CDR3 is 12 residues long. This chain's CDR3 is CSASERVTEAFF. In DNA, the CDR3 is TGCAGTGCTAGTGAGAGGGTAACTGAAGCTTTCTTT.

V usage is TRBV29-1 and J usage is TRBJ1-5; 8 bases agree with TRBD1. This CDR3 comprises 14 residues. The germline gives CDR1 SQVTM, CDR2 ANQGSEA. Trimming at V came to 6 bases and at J to 2 bases, leaving 6 bases not matched to a gene. CDR3 DNA: TGCAGCGTCTCGACAGGGGAGGGCAATCAGCCCCAGCATTTT. It yields the protein CSVSTGEGNQPQHF.

The rearrangement uses TRBV3-1 and TRBJ2-5; no clear D gene. The CDR3 length is 12 residues. Germline-derived CDR1 and CDR2 are LGHDT and YNNKEL (reference sequence). V lost 3 bases and J lost 5, with 7 bases in between. Here the CDR3 DNA reads TGTGCCAGCAGCCAGTCCGCGGAGACCCAGTACTTC. Its protein is CASSQSAETQYF.

This clonotype has more than one count but fewer than ten. The chain has TRBV6-2 or TRBV6-3 and TRBJ2-2; 8 positions agree with TRBD1. The V segment lost 2 bases and the J segment 7 bases; nucleotides outside the gene matches: 9. This CDR3 is 16 amino acids long. The germline V gene encodes CDR1 MNHEY and CDR2 SVGEGT. The CDR3: CASSYVQGAKDGELFF. The CDR3 DNA reads as TGTGCCAGCAGTTACGTGCAGGGGGCAAAGGACGGGGAGCTGTTTTTT.

This clonotype occurred a few times. The genes are TRBV9 and TRBJ2-1; D gene uncertain. CDR1 and CDR2 (germline): SGDLS, YYNGEE. The CDR3 consists of 13 residues. Trimming cost V 0 bases and J 7 bases, with 8 bases left between them. CDR3 in amino acids: CASSVVGWNEQFF. CDR3 nucleotides: TGTGCCAGCAGCGTAGTGGGCTGGAATGAGCAGTTCTTC.

A few counts support this clonotype. The chain recombines TRBV7-9 with TRBJ2-3; 7 bases are shared with TRBD1. The trim removed 4 bases at V and 3 bases at J, leaving 10 bases unmatched. The CDR3 extends over 16 amino acids. Germline loops: CDR1 SEHNR, CDR2 FQNEAQ (reference sequence). The CDR3 loop reads CASSSHGTEDTDTQYF. The DNA of the CDR3 is TGTGCCAGCAGCTCCCACGGGACAGAAGATACAGATACGCAGTATTTT.

This clonotype was seen ten or more times. The chain combines TRBV6-1 with TRBJ1-3; 8 nucleotides line up with TRBD1. V was clipped by 8 bases and J by 0 bases; unmatched bases: 6. The CDR3 totals 15 residues. Germline-derived CDR1 and CDR2 are MNHNS and SASEGT. The CDR3 loop reads CASVLTGGSGNTIYF. CDR3 nucleotides: TGTGCCAGCGTCCTCACAGGGGGCTCTGGAAACACCATATATTTT.

This clonotype has only a few counts. The chain links TRBV27 to TRBJ2-7; a possible D gene is TRBD2 (6 bases). The germline CDR1 and CDR2 sequences are MNHEY and SMNVEV (reference sequence). Trimming stripped 7 bases from V and 2 bases from J, with 12 bases between. The CDR3 totals 13 residues. The CDR3 protein is CASIRESPYEQYF. CDR3 coding DNA: TGTGCCAGCATACGGGAGAGTCCCTACGAGCAGTACTTC.

The table lists this clonotype with a few counts. The chain has TRBV4-3 and TRBJ2-1; 7 bases match TRBD2. Unmatched junction bases numbered 6, after V lost 4 bases and J lost 0 bases. CDR3 length equals 16 residues. The germline CDR1 and CDR2 sequences are LGHNA and YSLEER. The CDR3, as DNA: TGCGCCAGCAGCCGTAGCGGGTCGAGCTCCTACAATGAGCAGTTCTTC. It yields the protein CASSRSGSSSYNEQFF.

This clonotype has ten or more counts. The chain carries TRBV7-2 and TRBJ2-3, with no clear D. CDR1 and CDR2 from the germline V gene are SGHTA and FQGNSA. CDR3 size: 12 residues. Trimming took 5 bases from V and 14 from J, leaving 17 bases between them. The CDR3 region is CASSPRTTLTYF. In DNA form, the CDR3 reads TGTGCCAGCAGCCCAAGGACGACGTTGACGTATTTT.

J is TRBJ2-6 and V is TRBV7-9; TRBD1 might be the D (5 bases). CDR1 is SEHNR, CDR2 FQNEAQ, per germline (reference sequence). The CDR3 has 14 amino acids. Deletions cut 6 bases from V and 1 base from J, with 7 bases between. The DNA for the CDR3 is TGTGCCAGCAGGGCAGGGTCTGGGGCCAACGTCCTGACTTTC. Translated, it gives CASRAGSGANVLTF.

The chain couples TRBV19 to TRBJ2-5, with 11 bases aligning to TRBD1. V dropped 5 bases and J dropped 3; count of bases not matched to a gene: 8. The CDR3 has 16 residues. In germline, CDR1 is LNHDA, CDR2 SQIVND (reference sequence). The CDR3 DNA reads TGTGCCAGTAGTGGACGGGACAGGGGGTGGAAAGAGACCCAGTACTTC. Protein product: CASSGRDRGWKETQYF.